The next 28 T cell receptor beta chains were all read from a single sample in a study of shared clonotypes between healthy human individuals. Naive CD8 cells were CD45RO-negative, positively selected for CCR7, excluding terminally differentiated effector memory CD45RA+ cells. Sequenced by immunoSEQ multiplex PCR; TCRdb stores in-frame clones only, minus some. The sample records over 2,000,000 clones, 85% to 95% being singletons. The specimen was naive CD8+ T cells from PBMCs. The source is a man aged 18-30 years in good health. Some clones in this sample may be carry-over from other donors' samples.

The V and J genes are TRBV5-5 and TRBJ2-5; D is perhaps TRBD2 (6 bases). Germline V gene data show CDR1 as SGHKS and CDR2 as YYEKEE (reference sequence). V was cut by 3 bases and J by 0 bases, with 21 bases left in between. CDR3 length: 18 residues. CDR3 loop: CASSSTPVGGGYQETQYF. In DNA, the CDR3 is TGTGCCAGCAGCTCCACCCCAGTCGGCGGAGGGTACCAAGAGACCCAGTACTTC.

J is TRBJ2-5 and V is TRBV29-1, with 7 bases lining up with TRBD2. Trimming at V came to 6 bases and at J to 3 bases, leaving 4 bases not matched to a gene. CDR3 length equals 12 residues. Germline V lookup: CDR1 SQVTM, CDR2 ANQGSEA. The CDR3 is CSVDRGEETQYF. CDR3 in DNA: TGCAGCGTGGACCGGGGGGAAGAGACCCAGTACTTC.

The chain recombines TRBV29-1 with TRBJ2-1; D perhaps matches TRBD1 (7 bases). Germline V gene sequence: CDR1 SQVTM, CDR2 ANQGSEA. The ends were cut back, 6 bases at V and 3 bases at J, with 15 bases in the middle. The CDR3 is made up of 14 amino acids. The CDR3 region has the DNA TGCAGCGTCCTAGGCGGGACAGTCTACAATGAGCAGTTCTTC. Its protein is CSVLGGTVYNEQFF.

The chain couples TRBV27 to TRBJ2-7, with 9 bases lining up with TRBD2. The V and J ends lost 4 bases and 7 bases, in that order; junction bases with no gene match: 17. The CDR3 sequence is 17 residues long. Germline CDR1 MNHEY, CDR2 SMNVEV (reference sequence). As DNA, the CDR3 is TGTGCCAGCAGTTCCCGGACTAGCGCAATCTTAGAGGGGGAGCAGTACTTC. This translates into CASSSRTSAILEGEQYF.

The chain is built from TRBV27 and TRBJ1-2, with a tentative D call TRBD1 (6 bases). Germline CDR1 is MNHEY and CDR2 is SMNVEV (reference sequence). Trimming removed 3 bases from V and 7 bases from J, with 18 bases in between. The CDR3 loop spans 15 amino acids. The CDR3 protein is CASSFSQGGQLGYTF. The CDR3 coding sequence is TGTGCCAGCAGTTTTTCACAGGGTGGACAACTTGGCTACACCTTC.

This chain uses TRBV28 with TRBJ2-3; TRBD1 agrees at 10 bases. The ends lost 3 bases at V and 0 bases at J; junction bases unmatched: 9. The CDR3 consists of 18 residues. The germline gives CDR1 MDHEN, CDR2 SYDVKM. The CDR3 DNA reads TGTGCCAGCAGTTTCAGGGACAGGGGATTCGTTAGCACAGATACGCAGTATTTT. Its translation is CASSFRDRGFVSTDTQYF.

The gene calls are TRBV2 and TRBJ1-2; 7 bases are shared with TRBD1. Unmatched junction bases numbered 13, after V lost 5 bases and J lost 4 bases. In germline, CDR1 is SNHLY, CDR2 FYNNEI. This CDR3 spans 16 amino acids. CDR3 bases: TGTGCCAGCAGTCCTGTTTTAGGGGGCGGGACCTATGGCTACACCTTC. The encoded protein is CASSPVLGGGTYGYTF.

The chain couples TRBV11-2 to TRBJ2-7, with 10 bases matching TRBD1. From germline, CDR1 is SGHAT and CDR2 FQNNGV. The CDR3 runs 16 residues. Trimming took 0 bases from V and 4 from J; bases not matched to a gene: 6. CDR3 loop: CASSLDLGTGEYEQYF. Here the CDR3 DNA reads TGTGCCAGCAGCTTAGATCTGGGGACAGGGGAGTACGAGCAGTACTTC.

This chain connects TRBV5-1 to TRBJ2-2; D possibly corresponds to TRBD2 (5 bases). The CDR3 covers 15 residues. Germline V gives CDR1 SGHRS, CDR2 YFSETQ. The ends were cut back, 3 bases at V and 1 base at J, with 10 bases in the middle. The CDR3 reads CASSWAGGNTGELFF. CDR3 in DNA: TGCGCCAGCAGCTGGGCAGGAGGGAACACCGGGGAGCTGTTTTTT.

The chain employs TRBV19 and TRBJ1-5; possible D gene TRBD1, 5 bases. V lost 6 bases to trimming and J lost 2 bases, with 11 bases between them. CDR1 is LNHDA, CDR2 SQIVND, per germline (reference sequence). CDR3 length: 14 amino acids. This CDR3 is CASRNRGGNQPQHF. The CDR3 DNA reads TGTGCCAGTAGGAATAGGGGTGGCAATCAGCCCCAGCATTTT.

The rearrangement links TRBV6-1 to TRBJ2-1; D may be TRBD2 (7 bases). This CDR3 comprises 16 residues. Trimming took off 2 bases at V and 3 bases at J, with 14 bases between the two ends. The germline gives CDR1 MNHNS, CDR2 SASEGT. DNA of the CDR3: TGTGCCAGCAGTGAATGGGGGGGCCGAAGCTACAATGAGCAGTTCTTC. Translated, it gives CASSEWGGRSYNEQFF.

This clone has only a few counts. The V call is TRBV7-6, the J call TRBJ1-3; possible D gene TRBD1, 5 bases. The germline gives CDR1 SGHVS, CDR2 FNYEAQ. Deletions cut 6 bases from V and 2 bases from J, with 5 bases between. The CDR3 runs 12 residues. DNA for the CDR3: TGTGCCAGCAGGGGGCCTGGAAACACCATATATTTT. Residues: CASRGPGNTIYF.

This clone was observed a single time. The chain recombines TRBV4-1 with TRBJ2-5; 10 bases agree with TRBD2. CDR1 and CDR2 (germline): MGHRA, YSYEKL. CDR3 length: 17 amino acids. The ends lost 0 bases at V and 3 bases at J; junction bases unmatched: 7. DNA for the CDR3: TGCGCCAGCAGCCAAGATCCTCTCGGACTAGCGGAAGAGACCCAGTACTTC. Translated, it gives CASSQDPLGLAEETQYF.

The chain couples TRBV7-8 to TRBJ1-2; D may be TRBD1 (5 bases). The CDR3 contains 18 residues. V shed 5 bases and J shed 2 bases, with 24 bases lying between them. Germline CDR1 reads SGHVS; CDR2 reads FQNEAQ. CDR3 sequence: CASSPPLTQTEMNYGYTF. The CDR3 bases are TGTGCCAGCAGCCCACCTCTAACCCAGACAGAAATGAACTATGGCTACACCTTC.

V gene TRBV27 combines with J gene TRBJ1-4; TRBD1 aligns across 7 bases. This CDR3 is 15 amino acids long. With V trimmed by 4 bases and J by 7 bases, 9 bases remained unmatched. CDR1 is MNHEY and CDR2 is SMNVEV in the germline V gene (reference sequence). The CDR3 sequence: CASSYIGQAAEKLFF. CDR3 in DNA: TGTGCCAGCAGTTACATCGGACAGGCGGCTGAAAAACTGTTTTTT.

CDR3 DNA: TGTGCCAGCACACTAGCGGGAGTATCAGATACGCAGTATTTT. Encoded protein: CASTLAGVSDTQYF. This chain joins TRBV11-2 and TRBJ2-3, with 11 bases fitting TRBD2. Germline CDR1 is SGHAT and CDR2 is FQNNGV. V shed 7 bases and J 4 bases; nucleotides not matched to a gene: 4. The CDR3 spans 14 residues.

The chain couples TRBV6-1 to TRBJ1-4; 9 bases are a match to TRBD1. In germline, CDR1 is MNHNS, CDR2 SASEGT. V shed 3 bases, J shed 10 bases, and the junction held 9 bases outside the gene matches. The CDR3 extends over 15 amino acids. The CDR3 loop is CASSDLRDRAGKLFF. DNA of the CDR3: TGTGCCAGCAGTGATCTCCGGGACAGGGCGGGAAAACTGTTTTTT.

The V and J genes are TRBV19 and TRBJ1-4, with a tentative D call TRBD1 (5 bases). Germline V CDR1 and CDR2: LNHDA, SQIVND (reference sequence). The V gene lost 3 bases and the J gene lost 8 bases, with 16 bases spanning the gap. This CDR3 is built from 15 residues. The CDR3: CASSIGADPEEKLFF. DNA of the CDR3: TGTGCCAGTAGTATTGGGGCCGACCCGGAGGAAAAACTGTTTTTT.

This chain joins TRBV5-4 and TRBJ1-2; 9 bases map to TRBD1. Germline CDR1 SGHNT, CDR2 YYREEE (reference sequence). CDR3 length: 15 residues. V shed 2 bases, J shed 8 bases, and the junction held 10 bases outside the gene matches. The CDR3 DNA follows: TGTGCCAGCAGCTTTACACAGGGGGCGGAGGGAGGCTACACCTTC. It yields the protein CASSFTQGAEGGYTF.

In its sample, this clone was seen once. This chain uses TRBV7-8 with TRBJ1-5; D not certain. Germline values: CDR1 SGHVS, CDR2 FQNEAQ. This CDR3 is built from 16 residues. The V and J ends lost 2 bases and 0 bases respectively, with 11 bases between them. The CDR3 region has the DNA TGTGCCAGCAGCTTATTTGGCGGTAATAGCAATCAGCCCCAGCATTTT. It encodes CASSLFGGNSNQPQHF.

The CDR3 here is CASSLVLGSYEKLFF. DNA for the CDR3: TGTGCCAGCAGCTTAGTTTTGGGGTCCTATGAAAAACTGTTTTTT. The V gene is TRBV7-2, the J gene TRBJ1-4, with D unclear. The CDR3 length is 15 residues. V was pared by 1 base and J by 6 bases, with 12 bases between. Germline lookup yields CDR1 SGHTA and CDR2 FQGNSA.

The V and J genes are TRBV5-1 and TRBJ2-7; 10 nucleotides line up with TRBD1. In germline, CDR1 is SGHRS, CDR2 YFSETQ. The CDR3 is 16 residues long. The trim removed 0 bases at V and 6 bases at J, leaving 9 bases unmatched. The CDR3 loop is CASSLGPGQGTLEQYF. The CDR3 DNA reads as TGCGCCAGCAGCTTGGGACCGGGACAGGGGACGCTCGAGCAGTACTTC.

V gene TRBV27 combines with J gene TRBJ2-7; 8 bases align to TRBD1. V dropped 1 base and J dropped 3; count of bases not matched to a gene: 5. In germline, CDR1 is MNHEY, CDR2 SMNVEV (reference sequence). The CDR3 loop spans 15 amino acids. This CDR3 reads CASSLFGTGFYEQYF. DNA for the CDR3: TGTGCCAGCAGTTTATTTGGGACAGGCTTCTACGAGCAGTACTTC.

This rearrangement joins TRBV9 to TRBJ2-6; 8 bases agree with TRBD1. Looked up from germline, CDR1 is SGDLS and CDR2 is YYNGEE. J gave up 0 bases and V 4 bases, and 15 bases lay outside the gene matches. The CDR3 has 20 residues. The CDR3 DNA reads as TGTGCCAGCAGCCTCCGCCGAGGGGACAGGTCCTCCTCTGGGGCCAACGTCCTGACTTTC. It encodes CASSLRRGDRSSSGANVLTF.

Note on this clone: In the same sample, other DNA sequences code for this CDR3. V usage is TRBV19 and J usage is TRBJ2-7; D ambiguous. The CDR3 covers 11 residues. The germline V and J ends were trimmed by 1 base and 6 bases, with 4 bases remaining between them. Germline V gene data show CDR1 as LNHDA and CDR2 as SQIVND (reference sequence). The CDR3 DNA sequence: TGTGCCAGTAGTATAGGGTTCGAGCAGTACTTC. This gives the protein CASSIGFEQYF.

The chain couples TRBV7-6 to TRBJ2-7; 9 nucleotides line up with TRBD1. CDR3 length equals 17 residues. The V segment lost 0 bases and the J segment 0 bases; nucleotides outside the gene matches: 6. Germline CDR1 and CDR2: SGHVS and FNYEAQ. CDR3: CASSLAPGQGNSYEQYF. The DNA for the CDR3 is TGTGCCAGCAGCTTAGCCCCGGGACAGGGTAACTCCTACGAGCAGTACTTC.

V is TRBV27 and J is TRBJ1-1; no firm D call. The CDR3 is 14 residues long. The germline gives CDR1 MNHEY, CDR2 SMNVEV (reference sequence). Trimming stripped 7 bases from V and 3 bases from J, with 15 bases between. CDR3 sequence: CASTIRPGYTEAFF. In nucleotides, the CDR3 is TGTGCCAGCACCATCAGGCCCGGTTACACTGAAGCTTTCTTT.

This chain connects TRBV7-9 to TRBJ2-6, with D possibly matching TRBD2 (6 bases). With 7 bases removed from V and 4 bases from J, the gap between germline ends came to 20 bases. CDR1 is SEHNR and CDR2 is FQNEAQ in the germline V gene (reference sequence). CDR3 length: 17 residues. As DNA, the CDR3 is TGTGCCAGCACTGGCGGGGCGCCAGCGCCCGGGGCCAACGTCCTGACTTTC. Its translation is CASTGGAPAPGANVLTF.